The sequence of this TCR beta chain was determined in a study of blood T cell repertoires in COVID-19. Study context: The samples span acute and convalescent COVID-19 from the United States, Italy and Spain. Sample material is recorded as cDNA or gDNA derived from T cells, B-cell-depleted T cells, or PBMCs.

Trimming cost V 1 base and J 2 bases; bases outside gene matches: 4. The CDR3 covers 15 residues. CDR1 and CDR2 from the germline V gene are MGHDK and SYGVNS. Original data processing: Nucleated cell counts were estimated from reference gene primer amplification. Method: immunoSEQ multiplex PCR; TCRdb's copy keeps in-frame clones and lacks some. The V and J calls and clone size were taken over from that table, and D and trimming were inferred from the DNA. Among 90,000 to 120,000 clones listed, approximately 88% were seen once. The sequence derives from a man aged 50 or older with active or convalescent COVID-19. The material sequenced was peripheral blood. The chain employs TRBV25-1 and TRBJ1-2; 7 bases are shared with TRBD1. CDR3: CASSESTTGNYGYTF. In nucleotides, the CDR3 is TGTGCCAGCAGTGAATCTACGACAGGGAACTATGGCTACACCTTC.